The 23 T cell receptor beta chains reported below all come from one sample, sequenced in a study of blood T cell repertoires in COVID-19. Libraries were prepared by immunoSEQ multiplex PCR; TCRdb keeps only in-frame clonotypes and omits some of them. The table shows about 42,000 clones, with over 90% occurring only once. The sample was peripheral blood. Receptors were obtained from a human donor in a cohort sampled during active COVID-19.

This chain connects TRBV7-2 to TRBJ2-1; 7 nucleotides match TRBD2. The CDR3 length is 16 residues. The germline V gene has CDR1 SGHTA and CDR2 FQGNSA. Trimming took 1 base from V and 12 from J; bases not matched to a gene: 15. This CDR3 is CASSLGGGVTSEGQFF. CDR3 nucleotide sequence: TGTGCCAGCAGCTTAGGTGGGGGGGTCACTTCAGAGGGGCAGTTCTTC.

The V gene is TRBV6-5, the J gene TRBJ2-7, with D perhaps matching TRBD2 (5 bases). Germline V lookup: CDR1 MNHEY, CDR2 SVGAGI. The CDR3 is made up of 15 amino acids. Trimming stripped 2 bases from V and 0 bases from J, with 11 bases between. This CDR3 is CASSYTFGDSYEQYF. The CDR3 region has the DNA TGTGCCAGCAGTTACACGTTCGGGGACTCCTACGAGCAGTACTTC.

This chain connects TRBV7-6 to TRBJ2-1, with a weak D call TRBD2 (5 bases). V lost 1 base to trimming and J lost 7 bases, with 8 bases between them. Germline-derived CDR1 and CDR2 are SGHVS and FNYEAQ. This CDR3 spans 13 amino acids. The CDR3 loop reads CASSLGTFNEQFF. The CDR3 nucleotides read TGTGCCAGCAGCTTAGGGACTTTTAATGAGCAGTTCTTC. Based on the CDR3 plus reference TRBV7-6 and TRBJ2-1, the full variable domain is GAGVSQSPRYKVTKRGQDVALRCDPISGHVSLYWYRQALGQGPEFLTYFNYEAQQDKSGLPNDRFSAERPEGSISTLTIQRTEQRDSAMYRCASSLGTFNEQFFGPGTRLTVL.

This clone was counted once. The V call is TRBV11-2, the J call TRBJ2-4; tentatively, D is TRBD2 (6 bases). Germline CDR1 reads SGHAT; CDR2 reads FQNNGV. V lost 5 bases and J 9 bases, leaving 23 bases between the germline ends. The CDR3 length is 16 residues. CDR3 sequence reads: CASSLRPGWETSIQYF. Here the CDR3 DNA reads TGTGCCAGCAGCCTACGCCCGGGCTGGGAGACTAGCATTCAGTACTTC. Together with reference TRBV11-2 and TRBJ2-4, the CDR3 gives the full variable domain: EAGVAQSPRYKIIEKRQSVAFWCNPISGHATLYWYQQILGQGPKLLIQFQNNGVVDDSQLPKDRFSAERLKGVDSTLKIQPAKLEDSAVYLCASSLRPGWETSIQYFGAGTRLSVL.

The chain recombines TRBV19 with TRBJ2-1; TRBD2 aligns across 11 bases. Looked up from germline, CDR1 is LNHDA and CDR2 is SQIVND (reference sequence). After removal of 5 bases from V and 5 bases from J, the junction contained 8 bases not matched to a gene. CDR3 length equals 16 residues. CDR3 in amino acids: CASSPLAGGWNNEQFF. The CDR3 DNA reads as TGTGCCAGTAGTCCGCTAGCGGGAGGATGGAACAATGAGCAGTTCTTC.

The gene calls are TRBV7-3 and TRBJ2-3, with 9 bases identical to TRBD2. The CDR3 spans 15 residues. The trim removed 6 bases at V and 2 bases at J, leaving 6 bases unmatched. CDR1 is SGHTA, CDR2 FQGTGA, per germline. CDR3 amino acids: CASSPAGGPTDTQYF. CDR3 DNA: TGTGCCAGCAGTCCCGCGGGGGGGCCCACAGATACGCAGTATTTT.

The V call is TRBV19, the J call TRBJ1-2, with no clear D. The CDR3 is 15 amino acids. Germline V lookup: CDR1 LNHDA, CDR2 SQIVND (reference sequence). Trimming removed 2 bases at V and 7 bases at J, with 17 bases between. The CDR3 spells CASSISPGNPGGYTF. The CDR3 bases are TGTGCCAGTAGTATATCTCCAGGCAACCCTGGTGGCTACACCTTC. The complete variable domain, with remaining parts taken from reference TRBV19 and TRBJ1-2, reads DGGITQSPKYLFRKEGQNVTLSCEQNLNHDAMYWYRQDPGQGLRLIYYSQIVNDFQKGDIAEGYSVSREKKESFPLTVTSAQKNPTAFYLCASSISPGNPGGYTFGSGTRLTVV.

This sequence joins TRBV6-1 and TRBJ1-3; TRBD1 matches at 8 bases. With 2 bases clipped from V and 3 bases from J, the junction kept 6 bases outside the gene matches. This CDR3 is built from 16 residues. Germline CDR1 MNHNS, CDR2 SASEGT. CDR3 DNA: TGTGCCAGCAGTGAAAGAACAGGGGGAGGTGGAAACACCATATATTTT. It specifies CASSERTGGGGNTIYF.

The chain combines TRBV5-4 with TRBJ1-5; TRBD1 matches at 12 bases. The CDR3 covers 16 residues. The V segment lost 2 bases and the J segment 6 bases; nucleotides outside the gene matches: 6. CDR1 and CDR2 from the germline V gene are SGHNT and YYREEE (reference sequence). The CDR3 DNA reads as TGTGCCAGCAGCTTCCGGGGACAGGGGGCGAGTCAGCCCCAGCATTTT. Its protein is CASSFRGQGASQPQHF.

In this sample, this clone turned up once. This chain uses TRBV9 with TRBJ2-1; TRBD2 matches 7 bases. The CDR3 extends over 14 amino acids. Germline loops: CDR1 SGDLS, CDR2 YYNGEE. V lost 5 bases to trimming and J lost 9 bases; unmatched junction nucleotides: 11. The CDR3 loop is CASSLGGFGSEQFF. The CDR3 nucleotides are TGTGCCAGCAGTTTGGGGGGGTTTGGTAGTGAGCAGTTCTTC.

The rearrangement joins TRBV7-2 to TRBJ2-5, with D perhaps TRBD1 (5 bases). The length of the CDR3 is 13 residues. V was trimmed by 6 bases and J by 3 bases, leaving 11 bases between them. The germline V gene has CDR1 SGHTA and CDR2 FQGNSA. CDR3 sequence: CASSFQGKETQYF. The DNA of the CDR3 is TGTGCCAGCAGTTTCCAGGGAAAAGAGACCCAGTACTTC. Together with reference TRBV7-2 and TRBJ2-5, the CDR3 gives the full variable domain: GAGVSQSPSNKVTEKGKDVELRCDPISGHTALYWYRQSLGQGLEFLIYFQGNSAPDKSGLPSDRFSAERTGGSVSTLTIQRTQQEDSAVYLCASSFQGKETQYFGPGTRLLVL.

This chain connects TRBV9 to TRBJ1-4, with D unclear. This CDR3 comprises 14 residues. With 2 bases removed from V and 0 bases from J, the gap between germline ends came to 5 bases. Germline values: CDR1 SGDLS, CDR2 YYNGEE. CDR3 sequence reads: CASSVSSTNEKLFF. The CDR3 coding sequence is TGTGCCAGCAGCGTTTCCTCAACTAATGAAAAACTGTTTTTT.

The chain has TRBV30 and TRBJ2-7; TRBD2 matches at 11 bases. CDR3 length: 14 residues. After removal of 4 bases from V and 6 bases from J, the junction contained 8 bases not matched to a gene. Germline lookup yields CDR1 GTSNPN and CDR2 SVGIG (reference sequence). CDR3 DNA sequence: TGTGCCTGGACCGGAATAGCGGGGGGGCGCGAGCAGTACTTC. It yields the protein CAWTGIAGGREQYF.

The chain is built from TRBV19 and TRBJ1-2; possible D gene TRBD1, 5 bases. Trimming stripped 5 bases from V and 4 bases from J, with 11 bases between. Germline CDR1 is LNHDA and CDR2 is SQIVND (reference sequence). The CDR3 sequence is 13 residues long. Written as DNA, the CDR3 is TGTGCCAGTAGTCGGCAGGGTAGCTATGGCTACACCTTC. Amino acid sequence: CASSRQGSYGYTF.

In DNA, the CDR3 is TGTGCCAGCAGCCAAGGGGGGGGCTCGGCGGACACTGAAGCTTTCTTT. This encodes CASSQGGGSADTEAFF. The chain is built from TRBV4-2 and TRBJ1-1, with D tentatively TRBD1 (6 bases). CDR1 is LGHNA and CDR2 is YNFKEQ in the germline V gene. The CDR3 length is 16 residues. V lost 1 base, J lost 3 bases, and 15 bases lay in between.

This chain links TRBV4-1 with TRBJ2-1; TRBD2 matches 12 bases. The CDR3 is made up of 15 amino acids. V trimming: 1 base; J trimming: 7 bases; junction bases outside the gene matches: 2. CDR1 and CDR2 from the germline V gene are MGHRA and YSYEKL. CDR3 amino acids: CASSQATSGGNEQFF. CDR3 coding DNA: TGCGCCAGCAGCCAAGCTACTAGCGGGGGGAATGAGCAGTTCTTC.

The gene calls are TRBV9 and TRBJ1-4; 9 nucleotides align to TRBD1. V shed 3 bases and J 7 bases; nucleotides not matched to a gene: 4. The CDR3 length is 14 residues. In germline, CDR1 is SGDLS, CDR2 YYNGEE. The CDR3 DNA reads TGTGCCAGCAGCGCCCGACAGGGGGGTGAAAAACTGTTTTTT. Translation: CASSARQGGEKLFF.

This rearrangement joins TRBV7-2 to TRBJ2-1, with 8 bases matching TRBD2. V lost 5 bases and J lost 2; bases outside the gene matches: 11. The germline V gene encodes CDR1 SGHTA and CDR2 FQGNSA. This CDR3 region has 17 residues. The CDR3 protein is CASSQWRAGGTYNEQFF. DNA of the CDR3: TGTGCCAGCAGCCAATGGAGGGCGGGAGGCACCTACAATGAGCAGTTCTTC.

The chain is built from TRBV7-9 and TRBJ2-1; D is possibly TRBD2 (6 bases). The V gene's germline CDR1 is SEHNR and CDR2 FQNEAQ (reference sequence). Trimming removed 1 base at V and 9 bases at J, with 16 bases between. CDR3 size: 15 residues. CDR3 protein: CASSLDGTAMSEQFF. The CDR3 DNA is TGTGCCAGCAGCTTAGATGGGACTGCAATGAGTGAGCAGTTCTTC.

CDR3 loop: CASSYLLAGGLYNEQFF. In DNA form, the CDR3 reads TGTGCCAGCAGTTATTTATTAGCGGGAGGGTTGTACAATGAGCAGTTCTTC. The chain links TRBV6-2 or TRBV6-3 to TRBJ2-1, with 11 bases fitting TRBD2. The V gene's germline CDR1 is MNHEY and CDR2 SVGEGT. The length of the CDR3 is 17 residues. V was pared by 3 bases and J by 4 bases, with 8 bases of the junction left unmatched.

The chain employs TRBV4-3 and TRBJ1-3, with D unclear. Germline values: CDR1 LGHNA, CDR2 YSLEER. There are 15 residues in the CDR3. Deletions cut 0 bases from V and 1 base from J, with 7 bases between. In nucleotides, the CDR3 is TGCGCCAGCAGCCAAGACTGGCAGTCTGGAAACACCATATATTTT. It specifies CASSQDWQSGNTIYF.

The chain links TRBV4-3 to TRBJ2-5; no firm D call. CDR3 length: 14 amino acids. CDR1 LGHNA and CDR2 YSLEER come from the germline V gene. Trimming left V 1 base short and J 8 bases short, with 14 bases between. The CDR3 nucleotides read TGCGCCAGCAGCCAAGGGAGCACCTCCCGTACCCAGTACTTC. It translates to CASSQGSTSRTQYF.

This sequence joins TRBV19 and TRBJ1-2; 8 nucleotides line up with TRBD1. The CDR3 sequence is 13 residues long. The V gene end was trimmed by 8 bases and the J gene end by 7 bases; junction bases not matched to a gene: 9. From germline, CDR1 is LNHDA and CDR2 SQIVND (reference sequence). DNA for the CDR3: TGTGCCAGTTCGGCCAGGGGGCGCGGTGGCTACACCTTC. The encoded protein is CASSARGRGGYTF.